These T cell receptor beta chains were read from a single sample in a study of blood T cell repertoires in COVID-19. Some clones are missing from TCRdb's copy, which holds only in-frame ones; the method was immunoSEQ multiplex PCR. Counted here are hundreds of thousands of clones, just under 85% occurring once; the ten biggest clones make up around 3.7%. The sample was peripheral blood. The source is a woman between 45 and 65 years old with active or convalescent COVID-19. CDR3s include the opening cysteine and the closing phenylalanine or tryptophan. The D gene is left open where the match is weak. Size is stated for part of the rows, as once, few or many counts, or as a class when the clone is expanded.

J	D	V	size	CDR3	DNA
TRBJ2-3	.	TRBV6-5	few	CASSPGYTQYF	TGTGCCAGCAGTCCAGGTTATACGCAGTATTTT
TRBJ2-5	TRBD2	TRBV5-4	.	CASSSSGRGQETQYF	TGTGCCAGCAGCTCTAGCGGGAGGGGGCAAGAGACCCAGTACTTC
TRBJ1-5	.	TRBV7-2	.	CASSPPYQPQHF	TGTGCCAGCAGCCCCCCCTATCAGCCCCAGCATTTT
TRBJ2-4	.	TRBV5-4	.	CASSQRAKNIQYF	TGTGCCAGCAGCCAGAGGGCCAAAAACATTCAGTACTTC
TRBJ1-2	TRBD1	TRBV14	.	CASSQQQGTPIYGYTF	TGTGCCAGCAGCCAACAACAGGGGACGCCGATCTATGGCTACACCTTC
TRBJ2-2	.	TRBV6-6	.	CASSSQEILTRFF	TGTGCCAGCAGTTCCCAGGAAATCCTGACCCGGTTTTTT
TRBJ2-2	TRBD2	TRBV5-1	.	CASSLDSGRARGGELFF	TGCGCCAGCAGCTTGGATAGCGGGAGGGCCAGAGGCGGGGAGCTGTTTTTT
TRBJ2-1	.	TRBV13	.	CASSFGRDGNEQFF	TGTGCCAGCAGCTTTGGGCGGGATGGCAATGAGCAGTTCTTC
TRBJ1-5	TRBD1	TRBV19	.	CASSNSEGAVGNQPQHF	TGTGCCAGTAGTAACAGCGAGGGGGCGGTAGGCAATCAGCCCCAGCATTTT
TRBJ2-3	TRBD2	TRBV5-4	.	CASSLAGAGGDTQYF	TGTGCCAGCAGCTTGGCCGGAGCGGGAGGAGATACGCAGTATTTT
TRBJ2-3	TRBD2	TRBV27	.	CASSFKRGYTDTQYF	TGTGCCAGCAGTTTTAAGCGGGGCTACACAGATACGCAGTATTTT
TRBJ1-1	TRBD1	TRBV12-3/TRBV12-4	.	CASSPGTAEAFF	TGTGCCAGCAGTCCGGGGACAGCCGAAGCTTTCTTT
TRBJ2-3	.	TRBV18	.	CASSLLGGTDTQYF	TGTGCCAGCTCACTCCTCGGCGGGACAGATACGCAGTATTTT
TRBJ1-1	.	TRBV5-1	.	CASSLDGRGLNTEAFF	TGCGCCAGCAGCTTGGATGGAAGGGGGTTGAACACTGAAGCTTTCTTT
TRBJ2-1	.	TRBV4-2	.	CASSPQKIGLRSSYNEQFF	TGTGCCAGCAGCCCCCAAAAGATAGGACTTCGGAGCTCCTACAATGAGCAGTTCTTC
TRBJ2-1	TRBD2	TRBV7-3	.	CASSRTSGSPLGNEQFF	TGTGCCAGCAGCCGGACTAGCGGGAGTCCGCTTGGCAATGAGCAGTTCTTC
TRBJ2-1	.	TRBV7-8	few	CASSFERYNEQFF	TGTGCCAGCAGCTTTGAGCGCTACAATGAGCAGTTCTTC
TRBJ2-2	TRBD2	TRBV5-4	.	CASSPGTSGVIGELFF	TGTGCCAGCAGCCCTGGGACTAGCGGGGTGATCGGGGAGCTGTTTTTT
TRBJ2-2	.	TRBV28	.	CASSDTGNTGELFF	TGTGCCAGCAGTGATACAGGGAACACCGGGGAGCTGTTTTTT
TRBJ2-1	.	TRBV19	once	CASSEEVARYNEQFF	TGTGCCAGTAGCGAGGAAGTCGCCAGATACAATGAGCAGTTCTTC
TRBJ2-7	.	TRBV6-1	.	CASSEGGGEYEQYF	TGTGCCAGCAGTGAAGGAGGGGGAGAGTACGAGCAGTACTTC
TRBJ2-1	TRBD2	TRBV6-4	.	CASSERAGGYNEQFF	TGTGCCAGCAGTGAGCGAGCGGGAGGGTACAATGAGCAGTTCTTC
TRBJ1-1	TRBD1	TRBV18	once	CASSPRDRVNTEAFF	TGTGCCAGCTCACCAAGGGACAGGGTGAACACTGAAGCTTTCTTT
TRBJ2-7	.	TRBV4-2	.	CASSQEKLSYEQYF	TGTGCCAGCAGCCAAGAGAAACTTTCCTACGAGCAGTACTTC
TRBJ2-2	TRBD2	TRBV5-6	.	CASSPRLAGLNTGELFF	TGTGCCAGCAGCCCTAGACTAGCGGGGCTGAACACCGGGGAGCTGTTTTTT
TRBJ1-1	.	TRBV5-1	.	CASSAQAPGHGTEAFF	TGCGCCAGCAGCGCCCAAGCCCCGGGACATGGAACTGAAGCTTTCTTT
TRBJ2-7	.	TRBV9	.	CASSALVGDNYYEQYF	TGTGCCAGCAGCGCCCTAGTAGGGGACAACTACTACGAGCAGTACTTC
TRBJ2-2	.	TRBV3-1/TRBV3-2	.	CASSQTFLGRPRSTGELFF	TGTGCCAGCAGCCAAACCTTCTTAGGGAGGCCCCGCAGCACCGGGGAGCTGTTTTTT
TRBJ1-4	.	TRBV15	.	CATSTRGSAQNEKLFF	TGTGCCACCAGCACCAGAGGATCGGCCCAGAATGAAAAACTGTTTTTT
TRBJ2-7	.	TRBV3-1/TRBV3-2	.	CASSQDWGRWKQYF	TGTGCCAGCAGCCAAGATTGGGGGAGGTGGAAGCAGTACTTC
TRBJ2-2	.	TRBV5-1	few	CASSPGTEGPGELFF	TGCGCCAGCAGCCCCGGGACGGAGGGTCCCGGGGAGCTGTTTTTT
TRBJ1-5	TRBD1	TRBV5-1	.	CASSSGTGGRDQPQHF	TGCGCCAGCAGCTCGGGGACAGGGGGTCGGGATCAGCCCCAGCATTTT
TRBJ2-2	.	TRBV12-3/TRBV12-4	.	CASRPRPTGELFF	TGTGCCAGCAGACCGAGGCCCACCGGGGAGCTGTTTTTT
TRBJ2-7	TRBD1	TRBV6-4	once	CTQVAGGEQYF	TGTACCCAGGTGGCAGGGGGCGAGCAGTACTTC
TRBJ2-7	TRBD2	TRBV7-2	.	CASRRSGGSDSYEQYF	TGTGCCAGCAGGAGGTCGGGCGGGAGCGACTCCTACGAGCAGTACTTC
TRBJ1-2	TRBD1	TRBV3-1/TRBV3-2	few	CASSPRGTVAGVGYTF	TGTGCCAGCAGCCCCCGGGGGACAGTTGCTGGAGTGGGCTACACCTTC
TRBJ2-7	.	TRBV3-1/TRBV3-2	.	CASSHATTDYEQYF	TGTGCCAGCAGCCATGCGACCACAGACTACGAGCAGTACTTC
TRBJ2-1	.	TRBV5-1	many	CASSLGQEVTYNEQFF	TGCGCCAGCAGCTTGGGACAGGAGGTCACCTACAATGAGCAGTTCTTC
TRBJ1-2	.	TRBV19	few	CASSSSTVQVYGYTF	TGTGCCAGTAGTTCCTCGACCGTGCAGGTCTATGGCTACACCTTC
TRBJ2-7	TRBD1	TRBV5-1	.	CASSFGQTGVSYEQYF	TGCGCCAGCAGCTTTGGCCAGACAGGGGTCTCCTACGAGCAGTACTTC
TRBJ1-2	.	TRBV5-6	once	CASSSTDSNYGYTF	TGTGCCAGCAGCTCGACAGACTCTAACTATGGCTACACCTTC
TRBJ2-3	.	TRBV10-3	.	CAITTDSSQRDTDTQYF	TGTGCCATCACCACGGACTCTTCCCAACGGGACACAGATACGCAGTATTTT
TRBJ2-7	TRBD2	TRBV5-4	.	CASSSPGTSLHEQYF	TGTGCCAGCAGCTCCCCCGGGACTAGTCTCCACGAGCAGTACTTC
TRBJ1-1	.	TRBV7-9	.	CASSRGQENTEAFF	TGTGCCAGCAGCCGAGGACAAGAGAACACTGAAGCTTTCTTT
TRBJ1-5	.	TRBV3-1/TRBV3-2	.	CASSPDSAGGLSNQPQHF	TGTGCCAGCAGCCCTGACAGTGCGGGGGGTCTCAGCAATCAGCCCCAGCATTTT
TRBJ2-6	.	TRBV15	once	CATRNAGGNVLTF	TGTGCCACCAGAAACGCCGGGGGTAACGTCCTGACTTTC
TRBJ1-2	.	TRBV5-1	.	CASSPGTTNYGYTF	TGCGCCAGCAGCCCCGGGACTACTAACTATGGCTACACCTTC
TRBJ2-1	TRBD1	TRBV27	.	CASRQQGRDYNEQFF	TGTGCCAGCAGGCAACAGGGGAGAGACTACAATGAGCAGTTCTTC
TRBJ1-2	TRBD1	TRBV24-1	.	CATSDYTGGSYGYTF	TGTGCCACCAGTGATTACACAGGGGGCAGCTATGGCTACACCTTC
TRBJ1-6	.	TRBV28	once	CASSLGGRGSPLHF	TGTGCCAGCAGTTTGGGGGGGCGGGGTTCACCCCTCCACTTT